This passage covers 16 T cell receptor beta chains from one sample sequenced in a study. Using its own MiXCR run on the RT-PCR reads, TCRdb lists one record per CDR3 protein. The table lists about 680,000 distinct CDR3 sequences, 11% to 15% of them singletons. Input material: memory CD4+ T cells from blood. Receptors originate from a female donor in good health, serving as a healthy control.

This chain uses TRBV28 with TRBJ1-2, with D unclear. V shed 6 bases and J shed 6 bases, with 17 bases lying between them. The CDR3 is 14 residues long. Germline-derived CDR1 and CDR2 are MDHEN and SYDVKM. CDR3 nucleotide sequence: TGTGCCAGCAGACCCCTCACAGCGGGGAATGGCTACACCTTC. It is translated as CASRPLTAGNGYTF.

CDR3 region: CASTGPGYGYTF. The DNA of the CDR3 is TGTGCCTCGACAGGGCCGGGATATGGCTACACCTTC. The rearrangement links TRBV12-3 or TRBV12-4 to TRBJ1-2, with TRBD1 matching over 7 bases. V lost 11 bases and J lost 5; bases outside the gene matches: 8. The CDR3 has 12 residues.

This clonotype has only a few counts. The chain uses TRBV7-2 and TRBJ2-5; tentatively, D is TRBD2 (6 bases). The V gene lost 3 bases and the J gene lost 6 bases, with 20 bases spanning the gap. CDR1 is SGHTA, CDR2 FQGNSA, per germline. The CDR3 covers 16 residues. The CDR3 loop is CASSFLVEGPGKTQYF. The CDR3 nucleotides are TGTGCCAGCAGCTTTCTGGTGGAGGGGCCGGGGAAGACCCAGTACTTC. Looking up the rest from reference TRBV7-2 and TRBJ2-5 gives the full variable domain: GAGVSQSPSNKVTEKGKDVELRCDPISGHTALYWYRQSLGQGLEFLIYFQGNSAPDKSGLPSDRFSAERTGGSVSTLTIQRTQQEDSAVYLCASSFLVEGPGKTQYFGPGTRLLVL.

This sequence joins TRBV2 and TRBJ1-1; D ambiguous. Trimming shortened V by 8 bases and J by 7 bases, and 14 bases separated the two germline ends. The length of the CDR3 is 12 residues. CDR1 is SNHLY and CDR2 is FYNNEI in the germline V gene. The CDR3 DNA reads TGTGCCAGCGTGGGTTCAGCTCTTGAAGCTTTCTTT. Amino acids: CASVGSALEAFF.

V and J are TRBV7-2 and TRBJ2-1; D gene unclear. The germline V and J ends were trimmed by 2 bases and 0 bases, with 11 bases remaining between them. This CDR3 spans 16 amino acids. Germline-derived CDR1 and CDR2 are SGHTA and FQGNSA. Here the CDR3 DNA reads TGTGCCAGCAGCTTAAATCCGAGTAGCTCCTACAATGAGCAGTTCTTC. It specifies CASSLNPSSSYNEQFF.

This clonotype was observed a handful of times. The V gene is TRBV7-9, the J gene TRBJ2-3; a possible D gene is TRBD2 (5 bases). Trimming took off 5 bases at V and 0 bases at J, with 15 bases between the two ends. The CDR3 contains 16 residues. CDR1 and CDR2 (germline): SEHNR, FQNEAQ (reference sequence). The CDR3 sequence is CASSQSPDFSTDTQYF. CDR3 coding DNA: TGTGCCAGCAGCCAATCCCCGGACTTTAGCACAGATACGCAGTATTTT.

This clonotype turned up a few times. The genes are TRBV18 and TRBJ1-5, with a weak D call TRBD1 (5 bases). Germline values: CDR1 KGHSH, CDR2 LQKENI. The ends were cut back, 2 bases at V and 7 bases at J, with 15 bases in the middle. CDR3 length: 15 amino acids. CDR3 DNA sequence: TGTGCCAGCTCACCAAGTGGGGCAGTTGGCCAGCCCCAGCATTTT. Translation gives CASSPSGAVGQPQHF.

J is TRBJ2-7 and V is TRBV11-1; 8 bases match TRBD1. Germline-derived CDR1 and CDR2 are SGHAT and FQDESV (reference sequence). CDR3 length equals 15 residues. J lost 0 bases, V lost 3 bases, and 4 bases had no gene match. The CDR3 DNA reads TGTGCCAGCAGCTTTATCGACAGGGGCTCCTACGAGCAGTACTTC. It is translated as CASSFIDRGSYEQYF.

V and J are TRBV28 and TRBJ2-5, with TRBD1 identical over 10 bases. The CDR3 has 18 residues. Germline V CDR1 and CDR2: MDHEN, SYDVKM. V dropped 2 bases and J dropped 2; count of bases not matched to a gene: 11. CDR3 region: CASSLDGTGVISQETQYF. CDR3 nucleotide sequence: TGTGCCAGCAGTTTAGACGGGACAGGGGTTATATCACAAGAGACCCAGTACTTC.

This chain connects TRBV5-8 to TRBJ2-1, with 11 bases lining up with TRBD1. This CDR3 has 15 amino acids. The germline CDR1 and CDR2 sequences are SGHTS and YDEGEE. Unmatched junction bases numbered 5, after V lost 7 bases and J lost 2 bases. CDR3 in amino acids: CASAWGQGAYNEQFF. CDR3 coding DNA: TGTGCCAGCGCTTGGGGACAGGGGGCCTACAATGAGCAGTTCTTC.

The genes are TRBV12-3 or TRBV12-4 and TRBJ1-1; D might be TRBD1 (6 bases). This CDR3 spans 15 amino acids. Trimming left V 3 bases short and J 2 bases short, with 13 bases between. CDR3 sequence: CASSFQGIVNTEAFF. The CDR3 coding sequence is TGTGCCAGCAGTTTCCAGGGGATTGTAAACACTGAAGCTTTCTTT.

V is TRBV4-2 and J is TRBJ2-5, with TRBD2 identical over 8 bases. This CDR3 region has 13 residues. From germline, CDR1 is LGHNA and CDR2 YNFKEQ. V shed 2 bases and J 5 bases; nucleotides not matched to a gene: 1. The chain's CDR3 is CASSQIAGETQYF. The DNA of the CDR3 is TGTGCCAGCAGCCAAATAGCGGGGGAGACCCAGTACTTC.

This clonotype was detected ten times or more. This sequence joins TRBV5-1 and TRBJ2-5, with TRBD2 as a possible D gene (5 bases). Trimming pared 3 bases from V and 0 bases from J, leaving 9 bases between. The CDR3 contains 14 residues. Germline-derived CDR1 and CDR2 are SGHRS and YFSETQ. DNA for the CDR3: TGCGCCAGCAGCTCGGACGGGAACCAAGAGACCCAGTACTTC. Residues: CASSSDGNQETQYF.

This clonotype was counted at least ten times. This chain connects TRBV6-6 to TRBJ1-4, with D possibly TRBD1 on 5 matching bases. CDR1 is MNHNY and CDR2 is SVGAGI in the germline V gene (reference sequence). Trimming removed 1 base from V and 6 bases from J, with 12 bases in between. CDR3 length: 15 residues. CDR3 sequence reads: CASSYWDRPDEKLFF. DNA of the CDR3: TGTGCCAGCAGTTACTGGGACCGGCCCGATGAAAAACTGTTTTTT.

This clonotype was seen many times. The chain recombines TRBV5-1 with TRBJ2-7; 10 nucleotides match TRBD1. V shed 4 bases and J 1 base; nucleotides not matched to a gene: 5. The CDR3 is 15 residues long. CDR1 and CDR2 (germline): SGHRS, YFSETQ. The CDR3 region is CASSGRDRGSYEQYF. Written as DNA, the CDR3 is TGCGCCAGCAGCGGCCGGGACAGGGGTTCCTACGAGCAGTACTTC.

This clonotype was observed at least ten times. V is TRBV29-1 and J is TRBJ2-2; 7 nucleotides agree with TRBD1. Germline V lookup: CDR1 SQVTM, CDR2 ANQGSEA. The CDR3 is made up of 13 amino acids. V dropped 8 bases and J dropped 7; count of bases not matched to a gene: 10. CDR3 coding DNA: TGCAGCATGAGACAGGGTCGGGGCGGGGAGCTGTTTTTT. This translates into CSMRQGRGGELFF.